Sequencing of this TCR beta chain was carried out in a study of blood T cell repertoires in COVID-19. Study at large: Samples came from the United States, Italy and Spain, spanning acute and convalescent COVID-19. T cells, B-cell-depleted T cells, or PBMCs provided the cDNA or gDNA that served as material.

Authors' data handling: Estimation of nucleated cell counts relied on the amplification of reference gene primers. The assay was immunoSEQ multiplex PCR, and TCRdb's table has in-frame clones only and misses some. The D gene and trimming were derived from the DNA, and the V and J assignments and clone size from that table. The sample has more than 45,000 clones, approximately 87% seen once. There are 15 residues in the CDR3. Trimming took 2 bases from V and 0 from J, leaving 10 bases between them. Germline V CDR1 and CDR2: KGHSH, LQKENI. Input material: peripheral blood. The source is an older woman with acute or convalescent COVID-19. The chain uses TRBV18 and TRBJ1-1, with a tentative D call TRBD1 (5 bases). CDR3 region: CASSPIQALNTEAFF. The CDR3 coding sequence is TGTGCCAGCTCACCAATACAGGCGCTGAACACTGAAGCTTTCTTT.